The clone carrying this TCR beta chain has a single count. The source of the sample is a study of blood T cell repertoires in COVID-19. Study-wide background: Samples taken during acute and convalescent COVID-19 were collected in the United States, Italy and Spain. PBMCs, B-cell-depleted T cells, or T cells provided the cDNA or gDNA that made up the material.

The germline V gene has CDR1 LGHDT and CDR2 YNNKEL (reference sequence). The V end lost 1 base, the J end lost 10 bases, and 16 bases lay between the germline ends. The CDR3 has 15 amino acids. Authors' processing steps: Reference gene primer amplification in the assay estimated nucleated cell counts. Sequenced by immunoSEQ multiplex PCR; TCRdb stores in-frame clones only, minus some. V and J calls and clone size follow that table, whereas D and trimming were derived from the DNA. The sample has 80,000 to 100,000 clones, about 90% seen once. The TCR was taken from a human donor with active COVID-19. The donor label of this sample is uncertain. Sequencing input: peripheral blood. V is TRBV3-1 (or the pseudogene TRBV3-2) and J is TRBJ1-4; D is unclear. The CDR3 nucleotides are TGTGCCAGCAGCCAAGTTTGGAGTGGCGGAGGAAAACTGTTTTTT. As protein: CASSQVWSGGGKLFF.